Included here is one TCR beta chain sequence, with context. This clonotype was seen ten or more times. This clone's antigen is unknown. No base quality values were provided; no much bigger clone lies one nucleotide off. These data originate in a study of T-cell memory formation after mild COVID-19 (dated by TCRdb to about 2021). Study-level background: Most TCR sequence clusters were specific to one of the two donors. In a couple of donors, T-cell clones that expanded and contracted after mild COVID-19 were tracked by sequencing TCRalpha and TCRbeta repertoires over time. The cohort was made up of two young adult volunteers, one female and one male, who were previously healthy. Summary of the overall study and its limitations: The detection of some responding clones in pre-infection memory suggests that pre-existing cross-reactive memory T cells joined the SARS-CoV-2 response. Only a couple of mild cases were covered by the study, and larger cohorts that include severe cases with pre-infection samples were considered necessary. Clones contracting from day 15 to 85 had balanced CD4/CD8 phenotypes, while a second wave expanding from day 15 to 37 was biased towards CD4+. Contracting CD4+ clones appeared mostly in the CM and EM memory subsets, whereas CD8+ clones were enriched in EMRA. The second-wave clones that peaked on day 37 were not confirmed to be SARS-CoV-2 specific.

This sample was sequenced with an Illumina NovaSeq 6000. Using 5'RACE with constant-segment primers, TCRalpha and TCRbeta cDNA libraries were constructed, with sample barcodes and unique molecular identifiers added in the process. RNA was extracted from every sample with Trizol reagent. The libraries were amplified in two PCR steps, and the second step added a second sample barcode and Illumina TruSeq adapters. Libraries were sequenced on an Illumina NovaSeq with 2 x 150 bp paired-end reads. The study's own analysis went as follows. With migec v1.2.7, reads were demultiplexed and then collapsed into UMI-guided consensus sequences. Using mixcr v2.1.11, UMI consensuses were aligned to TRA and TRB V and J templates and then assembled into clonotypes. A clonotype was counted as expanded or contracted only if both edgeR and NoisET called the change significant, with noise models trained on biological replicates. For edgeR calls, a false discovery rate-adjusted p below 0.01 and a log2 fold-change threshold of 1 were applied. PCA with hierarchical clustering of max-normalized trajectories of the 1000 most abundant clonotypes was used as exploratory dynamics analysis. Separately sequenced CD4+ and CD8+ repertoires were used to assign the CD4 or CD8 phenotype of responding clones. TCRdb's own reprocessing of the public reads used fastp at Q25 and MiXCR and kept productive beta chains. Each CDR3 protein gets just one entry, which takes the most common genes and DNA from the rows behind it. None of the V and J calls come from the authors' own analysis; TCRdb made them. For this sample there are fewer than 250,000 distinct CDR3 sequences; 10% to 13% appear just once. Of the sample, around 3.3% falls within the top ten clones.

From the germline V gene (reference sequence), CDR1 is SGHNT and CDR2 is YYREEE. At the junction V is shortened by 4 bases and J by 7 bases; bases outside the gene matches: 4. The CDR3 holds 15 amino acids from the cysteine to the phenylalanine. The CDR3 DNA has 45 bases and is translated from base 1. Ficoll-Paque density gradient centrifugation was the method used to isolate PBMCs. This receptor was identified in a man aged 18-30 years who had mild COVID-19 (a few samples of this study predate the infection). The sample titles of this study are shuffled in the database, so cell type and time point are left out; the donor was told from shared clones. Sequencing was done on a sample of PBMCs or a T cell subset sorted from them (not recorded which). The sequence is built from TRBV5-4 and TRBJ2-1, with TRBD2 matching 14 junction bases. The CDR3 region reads CASSETSGGENEQFF. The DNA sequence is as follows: TGTGCCAGCAGCGAGACTAGCGGGGGGGAAAATGAGCAGTTCTTC.